This TCR beta chain was captured by sequencing in a study of T cell changes during pregnancy in multiple sclerosis. The germline CDR1 and CDR2 sequences are SNHLY and FYNNEI. This CDR3 contains 16 residues. V shed 0 bases and J shed 0 bases, with 11 bases lying between them. Here immunoSEQ multiplex PCR was the method, and the copy in TCRdb shows in-frame clones only, minus some. This table holds 35,000 to 50,000 clones, approximately 80% found once. The chain carries TRBV2 and TRBJ1-1; D is unclear. Specimen: CD4+ T cells from peripheral blood mononuclear cells, collected before pregnancy. This receptor was taken from a female donor with multiple sclerosis, enrolled in a pregnancy study. CDR3 sequence reads: CASSEAVSRMNTEAFF. CDR3 in DNA: TGTGCCAGCAGTGAAGCAGTCAGCAGGATGAACACTGAAGCTTTCTTT.